These T cell receptor beta chains were read from a single sample in a study of CD8 T cells in Susac syndrome. From the immunoSEQ multiplex PCR reads, TCRdb called clonotypes with MiXCR, one entry per CDR3 protein. The table shows about 150,000 distinct CDR3 sequences, with 94% occurring only once. Sequenced input: CD4+ T cells from PBMCs. The receptors were sampled from a human donor in good health. Both conserved end residues are part of each CDR3. D genes are given only for firm matches. Size is stated for part of the rows, as once, few or many counts, or as a class when the clone is expanded.

V gene: TRBV7-2; D gene: NA; CDR3 length: 15; J gene: TRBJ2-1; clone size: NA; CDR3 DNA: TGTGCCAGCAGCTTAGCTCGGGGAAGCTACAATGAGCAGTTCTTC; CDR3 protein: CASSLARGSYNEQFF
V gene: TRBV7-9; D gene: NA; CDR3 length: 13; J gene: TRBJ2-7; clone size: NA; CDR3 DNA: TGTGCCAGCAGTTTCGGACCCTTCGGGGAGCAGTACTTC; CDR3 protein: CASSFGPFGEQYF
V gene: TRBV27; D gene: NA; CDR3 length: 17; J gene: TRBJ1-5; clone size: NA; CDR3 DNA: TGTGCCAGCAGACTGGGACCTAATTTTTATAGCAATCAGCCCCAGCATTTT; CDR3 protein: CASRLGPNFYSNQPQHF
V gene: TRBV27; D gene: NA; CDR3 length: 13; J gene: TRBJ2-7; clone size: NA; CDR3 DNA: TGTGCCAGCAGGCGGAGCAAAGACTACGAGCAGTACTTC; CDR3 protein: CASRRSKDYEQYF
V gene: TRBV5-1; D gene: TRBD2; CDR3 length: 14; J gene: TRBJ2-1; clone size: NA; CDR3 DNA: TGCGCCAGCAGCTTACCGGGACTATACAATGAGCAGTTCTTC; CDR3 protein: CASSLPGLYNEQFF
V gene: TRBV20-1; D gene: NA; CDR3 length: 16; J gene: TRBJ2-1; clone size: NA; CDR3 DNA: TGCAGTGCTAGTCCCCTCCTAAATCAAATCTACAATGAGCAGTTCTTC; CDR3 protein: CSASPLLNQIYNEQFF
V gene: TRBV6-6; D gene: NA; CDR3 length: 11; J gene: TRBJ2-5; clone size: once; CDR3 DNA: TGTGCCAGCGGCTTTCCAGAGACCCAGTACTTC; CDR3 protein: CASGFPETQYF
V gene: TRBV18; D gene: NA; CDR3 length: 15; J gene: TRBJ1-5; clone size: NA; CDR3 DNA: TGTGCCAGCTCACCCGGGTCAGTAAATCATCAGCCCCAGCATTTT; CDR3 protein: CASSPGSVNHQPQHF
V gene: TRBV20-1; D gene: TRBD1; CDR3 length: 14; J gene: TRBJ2-1; clone size: NA; CDR3 DNA: TGCAGTGCCAGGACAGGGACACCCTACAATGAGCAGTTCTTC; CDR3 protein: CSARTGTPYNEQFF
V gene: TRBV12-3/TRBV12-4; D gene: TRBD1; CDR3 length: 14; J gene: TRBJ1-2; clone size: once; CDR3 DNA: TGTGCCAGCAGTTTGGCCCAGGGGGCCGGGGGCTACACCTTC; CDR3 protein: CASSLAQGAGGYTF
V gene: TRBV30; D gene: NA; CDR3 length: 14; J gene: TRBJ1-2; clone size: NA; CDR3 DNA: TGTGCCTGGAGTGTACTGGCAGGGGTGAATGGCTACACCTTC; CDR3 protein: CAWSVLAGVNGYTF
V gene: TRBV18; D gene: NA; CDR3 length: 12; J gene: TRBJ1-2; clone size: NA; CDR3 DNA: TGTGCCAGCTCGCACAGCAGTAATGGCTACACCTTC; CDR3 protein: CASSHSSNGYTF
V gene: TRBV5-6; D gene: TRBD1; CDR3 length: 16; J gene: TRBJ1-2; clone size: NA; CDR3 DNA: TGTGCCAGCAGCTTGGGGGCCAGGGGGGTTACCTATGGCTACACCTTC; CDR3 protein: CASSLGARGVTYGYTF
V gene: TRBV24-1; D gene: NA; CDR3 length: 16; J gene: TRBJ2-1; clone size: NA; CDR3 DNA: TGTGCCACCAGTGTCTCCGGCCGGGGCGCGGGGAATGAGCAGTTCTTC; CDR3 protein: CATSVSGRGAGNEQFF
V gene: TRBV28; D gene: NA; CDR3 length: 14; J gene: TRBJ2-4; clone size: once; CDR3 DNA: TGTGCCAGCAGTTTCCGGGGAGCCAAAAACATTCAGTACTTC; CDR3 protein: CASSFRGAKNIQYF
V gene: TRBV6-2/TRBV6-3; D gene: TRBD1; CDR3 length: 19; J gene: TRBJ2-2; clone size: once; CDR3 DNA: TGTGCCAGCAGTTACCCCCTAGACAGGGGCCGTCGGGGCACCGGGGAGCTGTTTTTT; CDR3 protein: CASSYPLDRGRRGTGELFF
V gene: TRBV15; D gene: NA; CDR3 length: 12; J gene: TRBJ2-7; clone size: once; CDR3 DNA: TGTGCCACCAGCAGAGATTACTACGAGCAGTACTTC; CDR3 protein: CATSRDYYEQYF
V gene: TRBV20-1; D gene: NA; CDR3 length: 13; J gene: TRBJ2-4; clone size: once; CDR3 DNA: TGCAGTGCTACCAGGGGAGGAGTAGACATTCAGTACTTC; CDR3 protein: CSATRGGVDIQYF
V gene: TRBV10-3; D gene: NA; CDR3 length: 11; J gene: TRBJ2-1; clone size: NA; CDR3 DNA: TGTGCCATCAGTGACGGGTCCAATAGATTCTTC; CDR3 protein: CAISDGSNRFF
V gene: TRBV4-1; D gene: TRBD2; CDR3 length: 16; J gene: TRBJ2-1; clone size: NA; CDR3 DNA: TGCGCCAGCAGCTACGGACTAGCGGGAACCTACAATGAGCAGTTCTTC; CDR3 protein: CASSYGLAGTYNEQFF
V gene: TRBV11-2; D gene: TRBD1; CDR3 length: 13; J gene: TRBJ2-7; clone size: NA; CDR3 DNA: TGTGCCAGCAGCTCCGGGACAGGGAACGAGCAGTACTTC; CDR3 protein: CASSSGTGNEQYF
V gene: TRBV3-1; D gene: NA; CDR3 length: 15; J gene: TRBJ1-1; clone size: few; CDR3 DNA: TGTGCCAGCAGCTACCCCCGGGGAGGGGGGACTGAAGCTTTCTTT; CDR3 protein: CASSYPRGGGTEAFF
V gene: TRBV18; D gene: TRBD1; CDR3 length: 16; J gene: TRBJ1-1; clone size: NA; CDR3 DNA: TGTGCCAGCTCACCCGGGACAGGGGCGATGAACACTGAAGCTTTCTTT; CDR3 protein: CASSPGTGAMNTEAFF
V gene: TRBV27; D gene: TRBD1; CDR3 length: 14; J gene: TRBJ1-5; clone size: NA; CDR3 DNA: TGTGCCAGCAGTGGGGACAGGGTAAATCAGCCCCAGCATTTT; CDR3 protein: CASSGDRVNQPQHF
V gene: TRBV20-1; D gene: TRBD2; CDR3 length: 15; J gene: TRBJ2-1; clone size: NA; CDR3 DNA: TGCAGTGCCCACGTTCTAGCGGGAAGCTACAATGAGCAGTTCTTC; CDR3 protein: CSAHVLAGSYNEQFF
V gene: TRBV20-1; D gene: NA; CDR3 length: 12; J gene: TRBJ2-5; clone size: NA; CDR3 DNA: TGCAGTGCTGCGACGTCCCAAGAGACCCAGTACTTC; CDR3 protein: CSAATSQETQYF
V gene: TRBV12-3/TRBV12-4; D gene: TRBD2; CDR3 length: 15; J gene: TRBJ2-2; clone size: NA; CDR3 DNA: TGTGCCAGCAGGCTAGCGGGGCTTAACACCGGGGAGCTGTTTTTT; CDR3 protein: CASRLAGLNTGELFF
V gene: TRBV6-1; D gene: NA; CDR3 length: 13; J gene: TRBJ2-5; clone size: NA; CDR3 DNA: TGTGCCAGCAGTGAGTCCTCCGGGTTGACCCAGTACTTC; CDR3 protein: CASSESSGLTQYF
V gene: TRBV25-1; D gene: NA; CDR3 length: 14; J gene: TRBJ1-4; clone size: NA; CDR3 DNA: TGTGCCAGCGGGGGGGGACCGGCTAATGAAAAACTGTTTTTT; CDR3 protein: CASGGGPANEKLFF
V gene: TRBV5-1; D gene: NA; CDR3 length: 12; J gene: TRBJ1-1; clone size: once; CDR3 DNA: TGCGCCAGCAGCTTGGGGACTAGGGAAGCTTTCTTT; CDR3 protein: CASSLGTREAFF
V gene: TRBV29-1; D gene: NA; CDR3 length: 13; J gene: TRBJ2-7; clone size: NA; CDR3 DNA: TGCAGCGTTGAAACCGATGGGGGATACGAGCAGTACTTC; CDR3 protein: CSVETDGGYEQYF
V gene: TRBV10-3; D gene: NA; CDR3 length: 14; J gene: TRBJ1-1; clone size: once; CDR3 DNA: TGTGCCATCAGTGAGGAGGGCCACGACACTGAAGCTTTCTTT; CDR3 protein: CAISEEGHDTEAFF
V gene: TRBV23-1; D gene: TRBD1; CDR3 length: 15; J gene: TRBJ2-7; clone size: NA; CDR3 DNA: TGCGCCAGCAGTCAGTCGGGGGACAGGGAACACGAGCAGTACTTC; CDR3 protein: CASSQSGDREHEQYF
V gene: TRBV30; D gene: TRBD1; CDR3 length: 13; J gene: TRBJ2-4; clone size: NA; CDR3 DNA: TGTGCCTTCAGACAGGGGGCAGGAAACATTCAGTACTTC; CDR3 protein: CAFRQGAGNIQYF
V gene: TRBV7-9; D gene: NA; CDR3 length: 14; J gene: TRBJ1-2; clone size: few; CDR3 DNA: TGTGCCAGCAGCTTGCGGGCTTCTAACTATGGCTACACCTTC; CDR3 protein: CASSLRASNYGYTF
V gene: TRBV5-1; D gene: NA; CDR3 length: 13; J gene: TRBJ2-3; clone size: NA; CDR3 DNA: TGCGCCAGCAGCCCACGGCGCACAGATACGCAGTATTTT; CDR3 protein: CASSPRRTDTQYF
V gene: TRBV9; D gene: TRBD2; CDR3 length: 15; J gene: TRBJ2-2; clone size: NA; CDR3 DNA: TGTGCCAGCAGCAAACTAGCGGGGAACACCGGGGAGCTGTTTTTT; CDR3 protein: CASSKLAGNTGELFF
V gene: TRBV18; D gene: TRBD1; CDR3 length: 15; J gene: TRBJ2-2; clone size: NA; CDR3 DNA: TGTGCCAGCTCAATCGGGACAGATTCCACCGGGGAGCTGTTTTTT; CDR3 protein: CASSIGTDSTGELFF
V gene: TRBV20-1; D gene: NA; CDR3 length: 13; J gene: TRBJ1-1; clone size: few; CDR3 DNA: TGCAGTGCTAGGGGACTTACGAACACTGAAGCTTTCTTT; CDR3 protein: CSARGLTNTEAFF
V gene: TRBV2; D gene: NA; CDR3 length: 14; J gene: TRBJ2-7; clone size: NA; CDR3 DNA: TGTGCCAGCAACGGACAGATTTATAACTACGAGCAGTACTTC; CDR3 protein: CASNGQIYNYEQYF
V gene: TRBV20-1; D gene: NA; CDR3 length: 10; J gene: TRBJ2-7; clone size: NA; CDR3 DNA: TGCAGTGCTGGGGACTACGAGCAGTACTTC; CDR3 protein: CSAGDYEQYF
V gene: TRBV5-1; D gene: NA; CDR3 length: 13; J gene: TRBJ1-2; clone size: once; CDR3 DNA: TGCGCCAGCAGACGGGCCGACAACTATGGCTACACCTTC; CDR3 protein: CASRRADNYGYTF
V gene: TRBV5-4; D gene: NA; CDR3 length: 16; J gene: TRBJ2-7; clone size: NA; CDR3 DNA: TGTGCCAGCAGCTCGGGCGTAGGGACGGCGGGTGGCGAGCAGTACTTC; CDR3 protein: CASSSGVGTAGGEQYF
V gene: TRBV10-3; D gene: TRBD1; CDR3 length: 14; J gene: TRBJ1-1; clone size: once; CDR3 DNA: TGTGCCATCAGTGAGGGACAGGAGGACACTGAAGCTTTCTTT; CDR3 protein: CAISEGQEDTEAFF
V gene: TRBV2; D gene: TRBD1; CDR3 length: 15; J gene: TRBJ1-2; clone size: NA; CDR3 DNA: TGTGCCAGCAGTGCGACTCCGGGACAGGGAGATGGCTACACCTTC; CDR3 protein: CASSATPGQGDGYTF
V gene: TRBV5-4; D gene: NA; CDR3 length: 15; J gene: TRBJ2-5; clone size: NA; CDR3 DNA: TGTGCCAGCAGCTTGGGGCAGGGAAGGGTAGAGACCCAGTACTTC; CDR3 protein: CASSLGQGRVETQYF
V gene: TRBV12-3/TRBV12-4; D gene: NA; CDR3 length: 11; J gene: TRBJ1-2; clone size: NA; CDR3 DNA: TGTGCCAGCAGTAACAGATATGGCTACACCTTC; CDR3 protein: CASSNRYGYTF
V gene: TRBV2; D gene: TRBD1; CDR3 length: 15; J gene: TRBJ1-1; clone size: NA; CDR3 DNA: TGTGCCAGCAGCGATCTCAGGGGGGCGAACACTGAAGCTTTCTTT; CDR3 protein: CASSDLRGANTEAFF
V gene: TRBV24-1; D gene: TRBD2; CDR3 length: 15; J gene: TRBJ2-2; clone size: NA; CDR3 DNA: TGTGCCACCACCGGGACTACTTCGAACACCGGGGAGCTGTTTTTT; CDR3 protein: CATTGTTSNTGELFF
V gene: TRBV7-3; D gene: TRBD2; CDR3 length: 15; J gene: TRBJ2-5; clone size: NA; CDR3 DNA: TGTGCCAGCAGCCCGTTAGCGGGAGTGGCGGAGACCCAGTACTTC; CDR3 protein: CASSPLAGVAETQYF
V gene: TRBV4-2; D gene: NA; CDR3 length: 15; J gene: TRBJ1-2; clone size: NA; CDR3 DNA: TGTGCCAGCAGCCAAGAGGGCAGGGGTAACTATGGCTACACCTTC; CDR3 protein: CASSQEGRGNYGYTF
V gene: TRBV19; D gene: TRBD1; CDR3 length: 15; J gene: TRBJ2-2; clone size: NA; CDR3 DNA: TGTGCCAGTAGCGGCCAGGGGGCGGTCACCGGGGAGCTGTTTTTT; CDR3 protein: CASSGQGAVTGELFF
V gene: TRBV29-1; D gene: TRBD1; CDR3 length: 13; J gene: TRBJ2-7; clone size: NA; CDR3 DNA: TGCAGCGTTGGTAGCAGGGGGTTTTACGAGCAGTACTTC; CDR3 protein: CSVGSRGFYEQYF
V gene: TRBV4-1; D gene: NA; CDR3 length: 15; J gene: TRBJ2-7; clone size: NA; CDR3 DNA: TGCGCCAGCAGCCAAGGCCAGCTTAGCTCCTACGAGCAGTACTTC; CDR3 protein: CASSQGQLSSYEQYF